This T cell receptor (beta chain) was retrieved from a study of patients and donors after allogeneic stem cell transplantation (dated by TCRdb to the early 2020s). The library was produced with RT-PCR. Sequencer: NextSeq 550. Starting from the raw public reads, TCRdb applied fastp trimming at Q25, assembled clones with MiXCR and retained in-frame beta chains. Records with the same CDR3 protein are collapsed into one entry carrying the most frequent genes and DNA. For this sample there are over 400,000 distinct CDR3 sequences; approximately 16% appear just once. Roughly 7% of the sample is in the top ten clones. From cysteine to phenylalanine, the CDR3 is 17 amino acids long. The read is trimmed to its CDR3 DNA, 51 bases read in frame from base 1. CDR1 and CDR2 are read off the germline V gene as SQVTM and ANQGSEA. Germline trimming: 6 bases from V, 4 bases from J; junction bases outside gene matches: 17.

On this clonotype itself: Its cognate antigen has yet to be identified. Base-call qualities are not available, and no considerably larger clone is one nucleotide away.

The sequence derives from a human donor who was either an allogeneic HSCT recipient or a stem cell or donor lymphocyte infusion donor (not recorded which). It is not recorded whose cells these are; they may come from a transplant donor. The sequenced sample was blood, either unsorted or a sorted T cell fraction (not recorded which). Recombination joined TRBV29-1 with TRBJ2-1, with 8 central nucleotides matching TRBD2. The nucleotide sequence reads as follows: TGCAGCGTCTGGGTCGGGACTCCGGGACTAGTGTACAATGAGCAGTTCTTC. Protein translation: CSVWVGTPGLVYNEQFF.